Given below is one T cell receptor beta chain in context. Its antigen is not known. These data originate in a study of blood T cells in healthy people across ages. Overall study findings and caveats: Because donor CMV status was unknown, expanded clonotype changes were possibly confounded.

Whenever a sample was processed, at least 7 million PBMCs were isolated. Total RNA amounts of at least 6 micrograms were extracted per sample. The V segment lost 0 bases and the J segment 2 bases; nucleotides outside the gene matches: 8. The germline CDR1 and CDR2 sequences are DFQATT and SNEGSKA (reference sequence). The CDR3 contains 16 residues. The second PCR ran roughly 6 to 12 cycles with a sample-barcoded 5' primer and J-beta primers. The template-switch adaptor, which had 12 random nucleotides, put a tag on each cDNA molecule. TCRdb fed the 5' RACE reads into MiXCR, producing one record per CDR3 protein. The sample comprises about 1.1 million distinct CDR3 sequences, more than 30% of which are singletons, and around 12% rests with the top ten.

The origin of this receptor is a man between 18 and 29 years old in good health. The sample consisted of blood. This chain links TRBV20-1 with TRBJ2-7, with 9 bases fitting TRBD2. The CDR3 region is CSAREIGASGAYEQYF. The CDR3 nucleotides read TGCAGTGCTAGAGAGATTGGGGCTAGCGGGGCCTACGAGCAGTACTTC.